Following are 6 T cell receptor beta chains from one sample sequenced in a study of a mutant IDH1 vaccine in newly diagnosed glioma. Time point here: baseline, week 1 (first vaccination visit). The treatment was: pre-vaccination baseline after standard-of-care therapy. The table came from immunoSEQ multiplex PCR; TCRdb's copy has only in-frame clones and leaves some out. The sample holds nearly 15,000 clones, 80% to 90% seen once. The input for sequencing was PBMCs, taken from a glioma patient treated with radiotherapy, temozolomide or both. The receptors derive from a woman in her 40s with glioma. Some clones in this sample may be carry-over from other donors' samples.

The chain is built from TRBV9 and TRBJ2-1; TRBD2 aligns across 10 bases. The CDR3 totals 15 residues. CDR1 is SGDLS and CDR2 is YYNGEE in the germline V gene. Trimming cost V 0 bases and J 5 bases; bases outside gene matches: 2. CDR3 in DNA: TGTGCCAGCAGCGTAGGACTAGCGGGTAACAATGAGCAGTTCTTC. Protein sequence: CASSVGLAGNNEQFF.

The rearrangement joins TRBV6-5 to TRBJ2-5; 9 bases agree with TRBD1. V lost 2 bases and J lost 4; bases outside the gene matches: 2. This CDR3 contains 14 residues. The V gene's germline CDR1 is MNHEY and CDR2 SVGAGI. The CDR3 loop reads CASSYTGGAETQYF. The CDR3, as DNA: TGTGCCAGCAGTTACACAGGGGGCGCAGAGACCCAGTACTTC.

This chain joins TRBV7-9 and TRBJ1-2; maybe TRBD1 (6 bases). This CDR3 comprises 15 residues. Trimming removed 7 bases at V and 0 bases at J, with 15 bases between. Germline V gene data show CDR1 as SEHNR and CDR2 as FQNEAQ (reference sequence). The CDR3 DNA reads as TGTGCCAGCACTTTCACGGGGGCAGCTAACTATGGCTACACCTTC. This codes for CASTFTGAANYGYTF.

This clone was picked up a small number of times. This chain connects TRBV7-3 to TRBJ2-7, with unresolved D. Germline CDR1 and CDR2: SGHTA and FQGTGA. Between the trimmed V and J ends, which lost 4 bases and 0 bases, there was a span of 10 bases. This CDR3 region has 14 residues. CDR3: CASSSYRNSYEQYF. CDR3 in DNA: TGTGCCAGCAGCTCGTACAGAAACTCCTACGAGCAGTACTTC.

This clone appeared a few times. The V call is TRBV18, the J call TRBJ1-1, with TRBD1 matching 9 bases. The CDR3 is made up of 16 amino acids. J was trimmed by 1 base and V by 5 bases; bases with no gene match: 8. Germline V gene data show CDR1 as KGHSH and CDR2 as LQKENI. The CDR3 coding sequence is TGTGCCAGCTCAACCTCAGGGACAGGGACGAACACTGAAGCTTTCTTT. Residues: CASSTSGTGTNTEAFF.

The chain links TRBV30 to TRBJ2-7, with 10 bases matching TRBD1. Germline V CDR1 and CDR2: GTSNPN, SVGIG (reference sequence). This CDR3 is 15 amino acids long. J was trimmed by 3 bases and V by 0 bases; bases with no gene match: 5. CDR3 bases: TGTGCCTGGAGTGTAGGACGGGACAGGGGCTACGAGCAGTACTTC. It encodes CAWSVGRDRGYEQYF.